The T cell receptor (beta chain) described here comes from a study of response to subunit inactivated influenza vaccine. The table lists this clonotype with many counts. Its antigen is currently unknown. Study observations and caveats: After each seasonal influenza vaccination, few new T cells are recruited, the authors suggested.

TCRdb ran MiXCR on the RT-PCR reads and lists one entry per CDR3 protein. This table has roughly 710,000 distinct CDR3 sequences, approximately 14% appearing once. The trim removed 6 bases at V and 5 bases at J, leaving 7 bases unmatched. Germline V gene sequence: CDR1 SGHTA, CDR2 FQGNSA. This CDR3 spans 14 amino acids. The sample was PBMCs from blood, taken 14 days before vaccination. The clonotype originates from a man in his fifties who received an inactivated influenza vaccine. V is TRBV7-2 and J is TRBJ2-7; 10 positions agree with TRBD2. CDR3 in amino acids: CASSPVAGGNEQYF. CDR3 in DNA: TGTGCCAGCAGTCCGGTAGCGGGAGGCAACGAGCAGTACTTC. The full variable domain, its missing parts supplied by reference TRBV7-2 and TRBJ2-7, is GAGVSQSPSNKVTEKGKDVELRCDPISGHTALYWYRQSLGQGLEFLIYFQGNSAPDKSGLPSDRFSAERTGGSVSTLTIQRTQQEDSAVYLCASSPVAGGNEQYFGPGTRLTVT.